A single sample gave rise to the 27 T cell receptor beta chains below, sequenced in a study of control samples from healthy donors and cancer patients. Clones were sequenced by immunoSEQ multiplex PCR, and TCRdb holds only the in-frame ones, with some missing. The table lists 110,000 or so clones, just over 90% of them singletons, with approximately 4% in the top ten. Sequenced sample: blood. The source is a human donor in good health. The donor label of this sample is uncertain.

The V gene is TRBV6-5, the J gene TRBJ1-5; D is unresolved. The length of the CDR3 is 13 residues. Germline CDR1 MNHEY, CDR2 SVGAGI. Between the trimmed V and J ends, which lost 4 bases and 0 bases, there was a span of 4 bases. This CDR3 is CASSSYSNQPQHF. CDR3 nucleotide sequence: TGTGCCAGCAGTTCGTATAGCAATCAGCCCCAGCATTTT.

The V call is TRBV4-2, the J call TRBJ2-2; 7 nucleotides match TRBD2. Losses at the gene ends were 8 bases for V and 0 bases for J; bases not matched to a gene: 3. CDR1 and CDR2 from the germline V gene are LGHNA and YNFKEQ. This CDR3 has 14 amino acids. CDR3: CASQGLANTGELFF. In DNA, the CDR3 is TGTGCCAGCCAAGGACTAGCGAACACCGGGGAGCTGTTTTTT.

The chain employs TRBV6-1 and TRBJ1-4; no clear D gene. CDR1 is MNHNS, CDR2 SASEGT, per germline. CDR3 length equals 15 residues. Trimming shortened V by 0 bases and J by 7 bases, and 12 bases separated the two germline ends. The CDR3 bases are TGTGCCAGCAGTGAAGCTCCCTTCGGGTTTGAAAAACTGTTTTTT. Translation gives CASSEAPFGFEKLFF.

The rearrangement uses TRBV27 and TRBJ1-6; D perhaps matches TRBD1 (6 bases). In germline, CDR1 is MNHEY, CDR2 SMNVEV (reference sequence). Between the trimmed V and J ends, which lost 6 bases and 6 bases, there was a span of 12 bases. The CDR3 has 14 residues. CDR3 DNA: TGTGCCAGCAGAACAGGGTTGTTTAATTCACCCCTCCACTTT. Protein sequence: CASRTGLFNSPLHF.

The chain is built from TRBV25-1 and TRBJ2-3; D unresolved. The CDR3 covers 15 residues. The germline CDR1 and CDR2 sequences are MGHDK and SYGVNS. V lost 1 base to trimming and J lost 4 bases, with 12 bases between them. The CDR3 reads CASSEWVREPDTQYF. Here the CDR3 DNA reads TGTGCCAGCAGTGAATGGGTTCGCGAGCCAGATACGCAGTATTTT.

The chain has TRBV19 and TRBJ1-1; no clear D. CDR1 is LNHDA, CDR2 SQIVND, per germline (reference sequence). The V and J ends lost 5 bases and 0 bases respectively, with 16 bases between them. The CDR3 length is 16 residues. The CDR3 sequence is CASSARAHGMNTEAFF. The DNA of the CDR3 is TGTGCCAGTAGTGCCCGGGCCCACGGTATGAACACTGAAGCTTTCTTT.

This rearrangement joins TRBV2 to TRBJ1-6; TRBD1 aligns across 7 bases. J lost 6 bases, V lost 9 bases, and 8 bases had no gene match. Germline CDR1 SNHLY, CDR2 FYNNEI. The CDR3 covers 14 residues. The CDR3 DNA sequence: TGTGCCAGTACCTTGAGGGACAGTAATTCACCCCTCCACTTT. This gives the protein CASTLRDSNSPLHF. The full variable domain, its missing parts supplied by reference TRBV2 and TRBJ1-6, is EPEVTQTPSHQVTQMGQEVILRCVPISNHLYFYWYRQILGQKVEFLVSFYNNEISEKSEIFDDQFSVERPDGSNFTLKIRSTKLEDSAMYFCASTLRDSNSPLHFGNGTRLTVT.

The gene calls are TRBV2 and TRBJ1-5; D is possibly TRBD1 (6 bases). The CDR3 has 13 amino acids. V was cut by 7 bases and J by 0 bases, with 7 bases left in between. The germline V gene has CDR1 SNHLY and CDR2 FYNNEI. The CDR3 DNA follows: TGTGCCAGCAACAGGGATAGCAATCAGCCCCAGCATTTT. It encodes CASNRDSNQPQHF.

The chain has TRBV5-4 and TRBJ1-1; TRBD1 might be the D (5 bases). The CDR3 runs 12 residues. Deletions cut 0 bases from V and 8 bases from J, with 8 bases between. The germline V gene encodes CDR1 SGHNT and CDR2 YYREEE (reference sequence). CDR3 sequence (DNA): TGTGCCAGCAGCTTGGATTGGGGCGAAGCTTTCTTT. Residues: CASSLDWGEAFF. Full variable domain (missing parts from reference TRBV5-4 and TRBJ1-1): ETGVTQSPTHLIKTRGQQVTLRCSSQSGHNTVSWYQQALGQGPQFIFQYYREEENGRGNFPPRFSGLQFPNYSSELNVNALELDDSALYLCASSLDWGEAFFGQGTRLTVV.

This chain connects TRBV6-9 to TRBJ2-7; D might be TRBD1 (5 bases). Germline-derived CDR1 and CDR2 are MNHGY and SVAAGI. This CDR3 has 15 amino acids. The CDR3 sequence: CASSSPRRWGYGQYV. The CDR3 DNA is TGTGCCAGCAGTTCCCCACGGCGTTGGGGCTACGGGCAGTACGTC.

J is TRBJ2-1 and V is TRBV3-1 (or the pseudogene TRBV3-2); 9 bases are a match to TRBD1. The CDR3 runs 14 residues. Per germline, CDR1 LGHDT and CDR2 YNNKEL (reference sequence). V shed 4 bases, J shed 9 bases, and the junction held 7 bases outside the gene matches. CDR3 DNA: TGTGCCAGCAGCCCTCTACAGGGGGCAGGTGAGCAGTTCTTC. The encoded protein is CASSPLQGAGEQFF.

This rearrangement joins TRBV3-1 (or the pseudogene TRBV3-2) to TRBJ1-2; TRBD1 aligns across 7 bases. V shed 2 bases, J shed 0 bases, and the junction held 6 bases outside the gene matches. Germline V gene lookup returns CDR1 LGHDT and CDR2 YNNKEL (reference sequence). This CDR3 is 16 amino acids long. The CDR3 sequence: CASSQFVTGANYGYTF. In DNA, the CDR3 is TGTGCCAGCAGCCAATTCGTTACAGGGGCTAACTATGGCTACACCTTC.

V usage is TRBV11-1 and J usage is TRBJ1-1; D ambiguous. CDR3 size: 14 residues. Germline CDR1 SGHAT, CDR2 FQDESV (reference sequence). Trimming removed 1 base from V and 7 bases from J, with 13 bases in between. The CDR3 bases are TGTGCCAGCAGCTTAGGGTTGGCCTCCAGTGAAGCTTTCTTT. It codes for CASSLGLASSEAFF.

V gene TRBV7-9 combines with J gene TRBJ1-5, with no clear D. The V gene's germline CDR1 is SEHNR and CDR2 FQNEAQ (reference sequence). The length of the CDR3 is 14 residues. The V end lost 1 base, the J end lost 4 bases, and 8 bases lay between the germline ends. The CDR3 DNA reads as TGTGCCAGCAGCTTAGAGGGCCCAAATCAGCCCCAGCATTTT. Its translation: CASSLEGPNQPQHF.

The chain joins TRBV11-2 to TRBJ2-1; no reliable D call. V dropped 4 bases and J dropped 3 bases, with 7 bases sitting between them. This CDR3 has 13 residues. Germline assignment: CDR1 SGHAT and CDR2 FQNNGV. This chain's CDR3 is CASSSEVYNEQFF. For the CDR3, the DNA is TGTGCCAGCAGCTCCGAGGTCTACAATGAGCAGTTCTTC. Supplemented by reference TRBV11-2 and TRBJ2-1, the full variable domain reads EAGVAQSPRYKIIEKRQSVAFWCNPISGHATLYWYQQILGQGPKLLIQFQNNGVVDDSQLPKDRFSAERLKGVDSTLKIQPAKLEDSAVYLCASSSEVYNEQFFGPGTRLTVL.

This rearrangement joins TRBV6-6 to TRBJ1-5; D is undetermined. V was cut by 2 bases and J by 1 base, with 9 bases left in between. Germline lookup yields CDR1 MNHNY and CDR2 SVGAGI (reference sequence). This CDR3 region has 15 residues. CDR3 sequence (DNA): TGTGCCAGCAGTTACGGTGGCACCAGCAATCAGCCCCAGCATTTT. This translates into CASSYGGTSNQPQHF.

This chain links TRBV24-1 with TRBJ1-2; D remains ambiguous. This CDR3 spans 16 amino acids. V was pared by 2 bases and J by 0 bases, with 12 bases between. CDR1 and CDR2 (germline): KGHDR, SFDVKD. The CDR3, as DNA: TGTGCCACCAGTGATTCGGACGGACGGACTAACTATGGCTACACCTTC. Its translation: CATSDSDGRTNYGYTF.

This chain links TRBV19 with TRBJ2-3; TRBD1 agrees at 10 bases. The CDR3 sequence is 14 residues long. CDR1 is LNHDA and CDR2 is SQIVND in the germline V gene (reference sequence). With V trimmed by 9 bases and J by 3 bases, 6 bases remained unmatched. The CDR3 nucleotides are TGTGCCAGCCAGGACAGGGGGTTAACAGATACGCAGTATTTT. It translates to CASQDRGLTDTQYF.

The genes are TRBV7-7 and TRBJ2-3; no firm D call. The CDR3 covers 15 residues. CDR1 and CDR2 from the germline V gene are SSHAT and FNYEAQ (reference sequence). V was pared by 5 bases and J by 0 bases, with 12 bases between. The CDR3 bases are TGTGCCAGCAGCCCGGACGGCCTGAGCACAGATACGCAGTATTTT. It specifies CASSPDGLSTDTQYF.

This chain joins TRBV5-5 and TRBJ1-1; D is uncertain. The germline V gene has CDR1 SGHKS and CDR2 YYEKEE (reference sequence). V lost 1 base, J lost 8 bases, and 15 bases lay in between. CDR3 size: 14 residues. This chain's CDR3 is CASSLSGVEAEAFF. CDR3 bases: TGTGCCAGCAGCTTGTCCGGGGTCGAAGCCGAAGCTTTCTTT. Together with reference TRBV5-5 and TRBJ1-1, the CDR3 gives the full variable domain: DAGVTQSPTHLIKTRGQQVTLRCSPISGHKSVSWYQQVLGQGPQFIFQYYEKEERGRGNFPDRFSARQFPNYSSELNVNALLLGDSALYLCASSLSGVEAEAFFGQGTRLTVV.

The chain uses TRBV2 and TRBJ1-5; D remains unclear. The length of the CDR3 is 17 residues. Germline V gives CDR1 SNHLY, CDR2 FYNNEI. The ends were cut back, 6 bases at V and 0 bases at J, with 18 bases in the middle. CDR3 region: CASRTDLGRYSNQPQHF. CDR3 DNA: TGTGCCAGCAGAACTGATTTGGGCAGATATAGCAATCAGCCCCAGCATTTT.

The chain links TRBV2 to TRBJ2-2, with D unresolved. The V end was cut by 4 bases, the J end by 2 bases, with 8 bases between. The CDR3 runs to 14 residues. Looked up from germline, CDR1 is SNHLY and CDR2 is FYNNEI. CDR3 residues: CASSVDFNTGELFF. CDR3 nucleotides: TGTGCCAGCAGTGTAGATTTTAACACCGGGGAGCTGTTTTTT.

The rearrangement joins TRBV11-2 to TRBJ2-3; the match to TRBD2 covers 7 bases. The CDR3 runs 15 residues. Losses at the gene ends were 4 bases for V and 1 base for J; bases not matched to a gene: 5. Germline V gene lookup returns CDR1 SGHAT and CDR2 FQNNGV. The CDR3 reads CASSWGGIRTDTQYF. CDR3 sequence (DNA): TGTGCCAGCAGCTGGGGGGGGATACGCACAGATACGCAGTATTTT.

This sequence joins TRBV5-1 and TRBJ1-6; D is unclear. This CDR3 spans 17 amino acids. Per germline, CDR1 SGHRS and CDR2 YFSETQ. With 0 bases removed from V and 2 bases from J, the gap between germline ends came to 12 bases. This CDR3 is CASSLAGLITYNSPLHF. Here the CDR3 DNA reads TGCGCCAGCAGCTTGGCCGGGTTGATCACCTATAATTCACCCCTCCACTTT.

The chain recombines TRBV6-1 with TRBJ1-4; weak D call: TRBD1 (6 bases). Germline V gene lookup returns CDR1 MNHNS and CDR2 SASEGT. The germline V and J ends were trimmed by 2 bases and 7 bases, with 14 bases remaining between them. The CDR3 consists of 15 residues. This chain's CDR3 is CASSESGAYSEKLFF. CDR3 nucleotides: TGTGCCAGCAGTGAATCGGGGGCGTATAGTGAAAAACTGTTTTTT.

The rearrangement joins TRBV7-8 to TRBJ1-2, with a weak D call TRBD1 (5 bases). Trimming took off 4 bases at V and 8 bases at J, with 26 bases between the two ends. Per germline, CDR1 SGHVS and CDR2 FQNEAQ. The CDR3 length is 17 residues. The CDR3 coding sequence is TGTGCCAGCAGCTCGCGTCCACCCAGGGAAGGTGCCGGGGGCTACACCTTC. It encodes CASSSRPPREGAGGYTF. The full variable domain, rest sourced from reference TRBV7-8 and TRBJ1-2, is GAGVSQSPRYKVAKRGQDVALRCDPISGHVSLFWYQQALGQGPEFLTYFQNEAQLDKSGLPSDRFFAERPEGSVSTLKIQRTQQEDSAVYLCASSSRPPREGAGGYTFGSGTRLTVV.

The CDR3 DNA is TGTGCCAGCAGCTTAGTGGGGACAGGAGAAGAGACCCAGTACTTC. Its translation is CASSLVGTGEETQYF. This sequence joins TRBV7-9 and TRBJ2-5, with 8 positions matching TRBD1. The CDR3 consists of 15 residues. The V gene's germline CDR1 is SEHNR and CDR2 FQNEAQ (reference sequence). V trimming: 1 base; J trimming: 3 bases; junction bases outside the gene matches: 4.